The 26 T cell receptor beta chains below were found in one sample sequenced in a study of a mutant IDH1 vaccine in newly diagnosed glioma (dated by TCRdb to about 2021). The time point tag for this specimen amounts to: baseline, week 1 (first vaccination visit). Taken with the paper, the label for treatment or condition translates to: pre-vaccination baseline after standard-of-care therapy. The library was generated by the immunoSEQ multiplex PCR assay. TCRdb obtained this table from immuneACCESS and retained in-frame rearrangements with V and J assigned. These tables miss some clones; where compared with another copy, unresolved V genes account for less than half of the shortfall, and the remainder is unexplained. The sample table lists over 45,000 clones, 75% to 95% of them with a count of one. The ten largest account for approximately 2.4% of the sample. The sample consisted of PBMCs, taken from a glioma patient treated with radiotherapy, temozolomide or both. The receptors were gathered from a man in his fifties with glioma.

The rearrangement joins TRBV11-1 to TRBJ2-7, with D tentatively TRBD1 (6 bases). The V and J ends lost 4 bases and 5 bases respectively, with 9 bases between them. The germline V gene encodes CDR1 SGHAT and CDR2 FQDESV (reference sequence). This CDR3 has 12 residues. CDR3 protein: CASSSQGNEQYF. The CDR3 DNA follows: TGTGCCAGCAGCTCACAGGGTAACGAGCAGTACTTC.

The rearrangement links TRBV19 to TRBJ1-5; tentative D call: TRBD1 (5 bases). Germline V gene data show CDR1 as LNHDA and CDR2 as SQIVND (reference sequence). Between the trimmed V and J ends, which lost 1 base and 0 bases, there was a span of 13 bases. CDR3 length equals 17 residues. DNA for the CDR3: TGTGCCAGTAGTATAGGGGACGGAGTCTATAGCAATCAGCCCCAGCATTTT. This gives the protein CASSIGDGVYSNQPQHF.

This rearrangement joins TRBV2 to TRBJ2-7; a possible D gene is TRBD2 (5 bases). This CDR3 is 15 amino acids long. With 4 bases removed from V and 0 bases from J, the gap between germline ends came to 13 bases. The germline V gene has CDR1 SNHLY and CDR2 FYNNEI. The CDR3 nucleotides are TGTGCCAGCAGTGTGGAGCGGTGGGACTCCTACGAGCAGTACTTC. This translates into CASSVERWDSYEQYF. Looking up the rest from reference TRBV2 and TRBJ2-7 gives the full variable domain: EPEVTQTPSHQVTQMGQEVILRCVPISNHLYFYWYRQILGQKVEFLVSFYNNEISEKSEIFDDQFSVERPDGSNFTLKIRSTKLEDSAMYFCASSVERWDSYEQYFGPGTRLTVT.

The CDR3 DNA reads as TGTGCCAGCAGCCAAGATTGGGACCCGTGGGACACTGAAGCTTTCTTT. Its translation: CASSQDWDPWDTEAFF. The rearrangement uses TRBV4-2 and TRBJ1-1, with D possibly matching TRBD1 (5 bases). Trimming stripped 0 bases from V and 3 bases from J, with 14 bases between. Germline V gene lookup returns CDR1 LGHNA and CDR2 YNFKEQ. The CDR3 runs to 16 residues.

CDR3 region: CASSEGWAGELFF. DNA of the CDR3: TGTGCCAGCAGTGAAGGGTGGGCCGGGGAGCTGTTTTTT. The J gene is TRBJ2-2, the V gene TRBV2; D uncertain. V gave up 1 base and J gave up 6 bases, with 6 bases separating them. Germline CDR1 is SNHLY and CDR2 is FYNNEI. This CDR3 is 13 amino acids long.

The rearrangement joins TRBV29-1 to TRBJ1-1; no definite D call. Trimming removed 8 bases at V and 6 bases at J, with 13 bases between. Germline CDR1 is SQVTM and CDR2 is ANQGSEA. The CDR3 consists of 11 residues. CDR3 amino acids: CSSGVGPEAFF. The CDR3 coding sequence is TGCAGCTCTGGGGTAGGACCTGAAGCTTTCTTT. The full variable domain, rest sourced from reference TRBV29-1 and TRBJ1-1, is SAVISQKPSRDICQRGTSLTIQCQVDSQVTMMFWYRQQPGQSLTLIATANQGSEATYESGFVIDKFPISRPNLTFSTLTVSNMSPEDSSIYLCSSGVGPEAFFGQGTRLTVV.

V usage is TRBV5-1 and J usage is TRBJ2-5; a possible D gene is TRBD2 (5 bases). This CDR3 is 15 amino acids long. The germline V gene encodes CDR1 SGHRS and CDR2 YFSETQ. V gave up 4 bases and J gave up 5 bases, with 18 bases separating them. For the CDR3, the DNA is TGCGCCAGCAGCCTGTCGGCGGGCCCCAGGGAGACCCAGTACTTC. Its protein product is CASSLSAGPRETQYF.

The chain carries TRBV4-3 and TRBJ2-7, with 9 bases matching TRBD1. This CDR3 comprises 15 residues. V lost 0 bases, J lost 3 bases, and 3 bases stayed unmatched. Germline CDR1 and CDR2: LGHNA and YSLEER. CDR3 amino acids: CASSQDRDRVYEQYF. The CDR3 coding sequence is TGCGCCAGCAGCCAAGACAGGGACAGGGTCTACGAGCAGTACTTC.

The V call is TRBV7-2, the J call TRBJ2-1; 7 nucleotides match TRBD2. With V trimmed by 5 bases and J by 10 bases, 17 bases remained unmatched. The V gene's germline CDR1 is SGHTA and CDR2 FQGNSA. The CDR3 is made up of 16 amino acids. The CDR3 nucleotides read TGTGCCAGCAGCCGCTCGGGTAGCCCCTCCGGGGGGGAGCAGTTCTTC. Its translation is CASSRSGSPSGGEQFF.

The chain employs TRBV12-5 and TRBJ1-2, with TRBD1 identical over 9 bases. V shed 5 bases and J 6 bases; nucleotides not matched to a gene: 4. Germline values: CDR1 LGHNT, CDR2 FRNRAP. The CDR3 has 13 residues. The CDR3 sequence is CASGPGTGNGYTF. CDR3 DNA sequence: TGTGCTAGTGGTCCAGGGACAGGGAATGGCTACACCTTC.

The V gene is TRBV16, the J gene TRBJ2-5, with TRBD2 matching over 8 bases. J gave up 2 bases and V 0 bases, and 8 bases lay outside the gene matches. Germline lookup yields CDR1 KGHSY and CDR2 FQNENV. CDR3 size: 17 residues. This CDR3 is CASSQSMAGGTQETQYF. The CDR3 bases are TGTGCCAGCAGCCAATCGATGGCGGGGGGTACTCAAGAGACCCAGTACTTC. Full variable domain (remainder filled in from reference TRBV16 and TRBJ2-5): GEEVAQTPKHLVRGEGQKAKLYCAPIKGHSYVFWYQQVLKNEFKFLISFQNENVFDETGMPKERFSAKCLPNSPCSLEIQATKLEDSAVYFCASSQSMAGGTQETQYFGPGTRLLVL.

CDR3 DNA: TGTGCCAGCAGCTTGATGGGGGGGGATGAGCAGTTCTTC. This gives the protein CASSLMGGDEQFF. This chain joins TRBV5-4 and TRBJ2-1; 7 nucleotides align to TRBD2. The CDR3 is made up of 13 amino acids. CDR1 is SGHNT, CDR2 YYREEE, per germline (reference sequence). The J segment lost 8 bases and the V segment lost 1 base, leaving 3 bases of the junction unmatched.

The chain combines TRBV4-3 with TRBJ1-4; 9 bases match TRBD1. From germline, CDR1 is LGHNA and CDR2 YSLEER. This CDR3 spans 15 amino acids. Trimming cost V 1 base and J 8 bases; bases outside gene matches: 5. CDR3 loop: CASSQGYDRGEKLFF. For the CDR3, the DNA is TGCGCCAGCAGCCAAGGTTACGACAGGGGGGAAAAACTGTTTTTT.

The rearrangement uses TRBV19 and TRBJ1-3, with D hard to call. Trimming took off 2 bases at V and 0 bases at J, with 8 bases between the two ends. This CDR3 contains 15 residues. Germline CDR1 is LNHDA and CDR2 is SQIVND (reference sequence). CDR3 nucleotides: TGTGCCAGTAGTATAATAGACAACTCTGGAAACACCATATATTTT. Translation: CASSIIDNSGNTIYF.

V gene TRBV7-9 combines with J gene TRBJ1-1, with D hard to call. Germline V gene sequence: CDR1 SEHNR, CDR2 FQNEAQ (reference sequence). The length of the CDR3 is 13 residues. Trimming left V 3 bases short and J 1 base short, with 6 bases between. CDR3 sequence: CASSFLENTEAFF. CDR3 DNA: TGTGCCAGCAGCTTCTTGGAGAACACTGAAGCTTTCTTT.

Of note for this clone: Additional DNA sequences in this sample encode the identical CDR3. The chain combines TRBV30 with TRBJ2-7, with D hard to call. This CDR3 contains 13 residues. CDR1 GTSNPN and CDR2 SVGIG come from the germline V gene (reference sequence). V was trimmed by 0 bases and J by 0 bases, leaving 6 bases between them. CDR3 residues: CAWSVGSSYEQYF. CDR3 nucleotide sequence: TGTGCCTGGAGTGTGGGTAGCTCCTACGAGCAGTACTTC.

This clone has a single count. The CDR3, as DNA: TGTGCCAGCAGCTTAGCAGGACATAGTTCCTACGAGCAGTACTTC. Its protein is CASSLAGHSSYEQYF. The rearrangement uses TRBV7-6 and TRBJ2-7; a possible D gene is TRBD1 (5 bases). Germline CDR1 and CDR2: SGHVS and FNYEAQ. The CDR3 spans 15 residues. Trimming took 0 bases from V and 1 from J, leaving 10 bases between them.

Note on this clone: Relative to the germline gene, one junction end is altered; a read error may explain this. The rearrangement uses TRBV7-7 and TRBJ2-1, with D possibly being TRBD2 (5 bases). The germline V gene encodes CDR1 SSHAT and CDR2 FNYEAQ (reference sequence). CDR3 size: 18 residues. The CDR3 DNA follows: TGTGCTAGCAGCTTACTTCTTAGTCGGCCGGGATCCTACAATGAGCAGTTCTTC. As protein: CASSLLLSRPGSYNEQFF.

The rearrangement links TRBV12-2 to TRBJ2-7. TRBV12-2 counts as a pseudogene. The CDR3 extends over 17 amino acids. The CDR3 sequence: CASRRRRSASLRGEQYF. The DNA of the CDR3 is TGTGCAAGTCGCCGAAGGCGTTCTGCGTCCCTGAGGGGTGAGCAGTACTTC.

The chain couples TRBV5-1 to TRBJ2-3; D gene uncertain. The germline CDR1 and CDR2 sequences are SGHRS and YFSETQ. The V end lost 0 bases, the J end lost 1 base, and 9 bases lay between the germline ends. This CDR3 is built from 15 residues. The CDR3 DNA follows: TGCGCCAGCAGCTTGGTCCCAGGCCGCACAGATACGCAGTATTTT. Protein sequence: CASSLVPGRTDTQYF.

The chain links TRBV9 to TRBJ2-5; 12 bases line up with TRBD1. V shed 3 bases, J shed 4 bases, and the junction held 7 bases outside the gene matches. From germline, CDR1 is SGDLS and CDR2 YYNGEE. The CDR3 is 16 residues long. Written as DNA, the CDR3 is TGTGCCAGCAGCGCCTTGGGACAGGGGGCACGAGAGACCCAGTACTTC. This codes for CASSALGQGARETQYF. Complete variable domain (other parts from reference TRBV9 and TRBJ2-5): DSGVTQTPKHLITATGQRVTLRCSPRSGDLSVYWYQQSLDQGLQFLIQYYNGEERAKGNILERFSAQQFPDLHSELNLSSLELGDSALYFCASSALGQGARETQYFGPGTRLLVL.

The DNA of the CDR3 is TGCAGCGCCTGCCGGGACAGTTGCAGCACAGATACGCAGTATTTT. This gives the protein CSACRDSCSTDTQYF. The chain couples TRBV29-1 to TRBJ2-3, with 7 bases fitting TRBD1. Trimming cost V 7 bases and J 0 bases; bases outside gene matches: 10. Looked up from germline, CDR1 is SQVTM and CDR2 is ANQGSEA. The CDR3 has 15 residues.

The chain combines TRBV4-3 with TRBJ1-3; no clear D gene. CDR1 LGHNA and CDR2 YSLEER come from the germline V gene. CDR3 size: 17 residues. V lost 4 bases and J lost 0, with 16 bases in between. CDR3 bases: TGCGCCAGCAGCCCCGACGCGGCAGGAGGCTCTGGAAACACCATATATTTT. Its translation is CASSPDAAGGSGNTIYF.

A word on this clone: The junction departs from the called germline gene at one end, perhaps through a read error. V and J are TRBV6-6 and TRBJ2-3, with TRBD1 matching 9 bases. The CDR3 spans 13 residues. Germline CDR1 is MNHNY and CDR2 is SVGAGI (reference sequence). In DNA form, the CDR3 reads TGCGGTACCGGGACAGGGTTTACAGATACGCAGTATTTT. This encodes CGTGTGFTDTQYF.

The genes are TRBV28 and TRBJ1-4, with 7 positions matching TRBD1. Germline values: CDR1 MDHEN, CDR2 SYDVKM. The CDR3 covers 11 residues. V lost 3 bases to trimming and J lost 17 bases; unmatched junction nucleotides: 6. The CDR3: CASSLGQRVFF. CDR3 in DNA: TGTGCCAGCAGTTTGGGACAGCGGGTTTTTTTT. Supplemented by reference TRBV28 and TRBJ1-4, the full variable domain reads DVKVTQSSRYLVKRTGEKVFLECVQDMDHENMFWYRQDPGLGLRLIYFSYDVKMKEKGDIPEGYSVSREKKERFSLILESASTNQTSMYLCASSLGQRVFFGSGTQLSVL.

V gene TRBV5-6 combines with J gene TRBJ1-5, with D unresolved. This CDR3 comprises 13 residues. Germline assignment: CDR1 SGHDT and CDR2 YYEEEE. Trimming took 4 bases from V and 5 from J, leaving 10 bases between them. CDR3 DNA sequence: TGTGCCAGCAGCCCTGCCCCCGATCAGCCCCAGCATTTT. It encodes CASSPAPDQPQHF.